This T cell receptor beta chain emerged from a study of Tregs in tolerant kidney transplant recipients. General study findings and limits: Expanding Tregs on activated donor B cells appeared to best identify donor-specific TCRbeta clones. Antigen-driven expansion was suggested because donor-specific Tregs expanded more than all Tregs in tolerant patients.

Related graft donors supplied nonmyeloablative bone marrow transplants, and mixed chimerism was transient. Unstimulated Tregs (CD4+CD25+CD127-) and CD4+CD25- non-Tregs were sorted from PBMCs. In regard to this clone: Its specificity is unknown.

Sequenced by immunoSEQ multiplex PCR; TCRdb stores in-frame clones only, minus some. Among 65,000 to 85,000 clones listed, 91% were seen once. This CDR3 is 15 amino acids long. CDR1 is LGHNA and CDR2 is YSLEER in the germline V gene. Trimming took 2 bases from V and 5 from J, leaving 13 bases between them. The input for sequencing was CD4+ T cells from blood (PBMCs), taken 24 months after the transplant. V is TRBV4-3 and J is TRBJ2-1, with a tentative D call TRBD1 (5 bases). This sequence was found in a human patient who received a combined kidney and bone marrow transplant. Some T cells may be transferred from the graft donor. Written as DNA, the CDR3 is TGCGCCAGCAGCCAACCCAGACAGACTCACAATGAGCAGTTCTTC. This gives the protein CASSQPRQTHNEQFF.